This passage covers 30 T cell receptor beta chains from one sample sequenced in a study of CD8 T cells in ankylosing spondylitis. General study points: What appeared characteristic of ankylosing spondylitis blood was a TCR beta motif of several highly homologous variants.

TCRdb fed the 5' RACE reads into MiXCR, producing one record per CDR3 protein. The sample lists a few hundred thousand distinct CDR3 sequences; about 20% were seen once. What these receptors recognize is not known. The sequencing sample was made of blood, either unsorted or a sorted T cell fraction (not recorded which). Receptor source: a male donor with ankylosing spondylitis.

This chain joins TRBV12-3 or TRBV12-4 and TRBJ1-2, with 10 bases matching TRBD1. The CDR3 contains 12 residues. The ends lost 6 bases at V and 10 bases at J; junction bases unmatched: 5. The CDR3 sequence is CASSGTGAPYTF. DNA of the CDR3: TGTGCCAGCAGCGGGACAGGGGCCCCCTACACCTTC.

This chain uses TRBV18 with TRBJ2-2; TRBD2 is a possible D gene (6 bases). The CDR3 runs to 16 residues. Trimming removed 0 bases from V and 5 bases from J, with 13 bases in between. Per germline, CDR1 KGHSH and CDR2 LQKENI. CDR3 loop: CASSPPVAVGTGELFF. DNA for the CDR3: TGTGCCAGCTCACCACCAGTAGCGGTCGGGACCGGGGAGCTGTTTTTT.

This chain uses TRBV11-2 with TRBJ2-2; TRBD1 is a possible D gene (6 bases). This CDR3 spans 15 amino acids. With 2 bases removed from V and 3 bases from J, the gap between germline ends came to 10 bases. Germline V CDR1 and CDR2: SGHAT, FQNNGV. The CDR3 sequence is CASSLQGPYTGELFF. In DNA, the CDR3 is TGTGCCAGCAGCTTACAGGGGCCATACACCGGGGAGCTGTTTTTT.

This clonotype has at least ten counts. The rearrangement joins TRBV12-3 or TRBV12-4 to TRBJ2-1; 7 bases align to TRBD2. This CDR3 comprises 15 residues. After removal of 1 base from V and 4 bases from J, the junction contained 4 bases not matched to a gene. CDR3 sequence (DNA): TGTGCCAGCAGTTTAGGGTCTAGCGGTTACAATGAGCAGTTCTTC. This translates into CASSLGSSGYNEQFF.

This clonotype appeared a few times. The chain links TRBV2 to TRBJ2-5; D unclear. Trimming left V 8 bases short and J 1 base short, with 5 bases between. Germline V gives CDR1 SNHLY, CDR2 FYNNEI. The CDR3 is 11 amino acids. The chain's CDR3 is CASPTQETQYF. The CDR3 bases are TGTGCCAGCCCCACCCAAGAGACCCAGTACTTC. The variable domain in full, completed from reference TRBV2 and TRBJ2-5, reads EPEVTQTPSHQVTQMGQEVILRCVPISNHLYFYWYRQILGQKVEFLVSFYNNEISEKSEIFDDQFSVERPDGSNFTLKIRSTKLEDSAMYFCASPTQETQYFGPGTRLLVL.

This clonotype was seen repeatedly, ten times or more. The rearrangement links TRBV3-1 to TRBJ2-1; TRBD2 aligns across 11 bases. The CDR3 is 15 amino acids. Trimming cost V 1 base and J 9 bases; bases outside gene matches: 5. Germline lookup yields CDR1 LGHDT and CDR2 YNNKEL (reference sequence). The CDR3 loop reads CASSQVAGGDVEQFF. CDR3 in DNA: TGTGCCAGCAGCCAAGTAGCGGGGGGGGACGTTGAGCAGTTCTTC.

The chain is built from TRBV27 and TRBJ2-5, with D possibly being TRBD1 or TRBD2 (6 bases each). Germline V gene sequence: CDR1 MNHEY, CDR2 SMNVEV (reference sequence). This CDR3 region has 14 residues. Trimming stripped 5 bases from V and 5 bases from J, with 15 bases between. CDR3 loop: CASSPTRGRETQYF. The CDR3 nucleotides are TGTGCCAGCAGTCCCACTCGGGGGCGGGAGACCCAGTACTTC.

The V call is TRBV12-3 or TRBV12-4, the J call TRBJ1-5; D ambiguous. The CDR3 totals 16 residues. Trimming removed 1 base from V and 0 bases from J, with 10 bases in between. CDR3 in DNA: TGTGCCAGCAGTTTAGGAGGCCCTTATAGCAATCAGCCCCAGCATTTT. This encodes CASSLGGPYSNQPQHF.

This chain connects TRBV6-5 to TRBJ1-1, with D hard to call. The CDR3 extends over 16 amino acids. The germline V gene encodes CDR1 MNHEY and CDR2 SVGAGI. Trimming took 2 bases from V and 0 from J, leaving 13 bases between them. The CDR3 spells CASSYAGSLMNTEAFF. For the CDR3, the DNA is TGTGCCAGCAGTTACGCGGGCAGCCTAATGAACACTGAAGCTTTCTTT.

The table lists this clonotype with a few counts. The CDR3 reads CSVEEGRVTEAFF. CDR3 coding DNA: TGCAGCGTTGAAGAGGGCAGGGTCACTGAAGCTTTCTTT. This chain connects TRBV29-1 to TRBJ1-1; the D gene is possibly TRBD1 (5 bases). There are 13 residues in the CDR3. From germline, CDR1 is SQVTM and CDR2 ANQGSEA. V was pared by 0 bases and J by 4 bases, with 9 bases between.

This clonotype was detected a few times. The V gene is TRBV2, the J gene TRBJ1-4; no clear D. From germline, CDR1 is SNHLY and CDR2 FYNNEI. This CDR3 contains 16 residues. V shed 6 bases and J shed 0 bases, with 14 bases lying between them. The CDR3 DNA reads TGTGCCAGCAGGAACCGGGCAGGTTCAACTAATGAAAAACTGTTTTTT. The encoded protein is CASRNRAGSTNEKLFF.

The sample holds many counts of this clonotype. The chain recombines TRBV5-1 with TRBJ2-7; 7 nucleotides line up with TRBD1. The CDR3 runs to 15 residues. Looked up from germline, CDR1 is SGHRS and CDR2 is YFSETQ. V dropped 4 bases and J dropped 4; count of bases not matched to a gene: 11. The CDR3 region has the DNA TGCGCCAGCAGCCCCGCAGGGGGTATTTCGTACGAGCAGTACTTC. Amino acid sequence: CASSPAGGISYEQYF.

The chain links TRBV7-8 to TRBJ2-7; D is possibly TRBD2 (6 bases). The CDR3 is 14 residues long. The germline CDR1 and CDR2 sequences are SGHVS and FQNEAQ. V gave up 3 bases and J gave up 3 bases, with 12 bases separating them. Here the CDR3 DNA reads TGTGCCAGCAGCTTGCAGGGAGGCCACTACGAGCAGTACTTC. As protein: CASSLQGGHYEQYF.

V gene TRBV3-1 combines with J gene TRBJ2-4, with 7 positions matching TRBD1. The CDR3 has 14 amino acids. After removal of 2 bases from V and 8 bases from J, the junction contained 6 bases not matched to a gene. The germline V gene encodes CDR1 LGHDT and CDR2 YNNKEL (reference sequence). The DNA of the CDR3 is TGTGCCAGCAGCCAAAGGGGGACAGAACACATTCAGTACTTC. It yields the protein CASSQRGTEHIQYF.

This clonotype appeared a few times. The CDR3 sequence is CATSRDQATSYEQYF. DNA of the CDR3: TGTGCCACCAGCAGAGATCAGGCGACCTCCTACGAGCAGTACTTC. The V and J genes are TRBV15 and TRBJ2-7; no clear D gene. The CDR3 extends over 15 amino acids. With 0 bases removed from V and 0 bases from J, the gap between germline ends came to 9 bases. Per the germline V gene, CDR1 is LNHNV and CDR2 is YYDKDF (reference sequence).

The chain uses TRBV29-1 and TRBJ2-3; TRBD1 aligns across 8 bases. V was clipped by 4 bases and J by 2 bases; unmatched bases: 14. This CDR3 is built from 17 residues. Germline V lookup: CDR1 SQVTM, CDR2 ANQGSEA. For the CDR3, the DNA is TGCAGCGTTGCCTCTGTTCGGGGGACAGGTGCCACAGATACGCAGTATTTT. This gives the protein CSVASVRGTGATDTQYF.

This rearrangement joins TRBV20-1 to TRBJ2-2, with TRBD1 matching 7 bases. Germline V gene data show CDR1 as DFQATT and CDR2 as SNEGSKA (reference sequence). The CDR3 contains 15 residues. V lost 6 bases, J lost 3 bases, and 10 bases stayed unmatched. The CDR3 DNA sequence: TGCAGTGCGACCGGACAGGTTGTTGACACCGGGGAGCTGTTTTTT. Translation: CSATGQVVDTGELFF.

The rearrangement uses TRBV19 and TRBJ1-5; D gene ambiguous. This CDR3 contains 16 residues. Per the germline V gene, CDR1 is LNHDA and CDR2 is SQIVND (reference sequence). V dropped 2 bases and J dropped 0 bases, with 11 bases sitting between them. DNA for the CDR3: TGTGCCAGTAGTATATTGGGTTGGGATAGCAATCAGCCCCAGCATTTT. Amino acid sequence: CASSILGWDSNQPQHF.

V is TRBV6-5 and J is TRBJ1-2, with 9 bases matching TRBD1. Trimming at V came to 3 bases and at J to 7 bases, leaving 9 bases not matched to a gene. Germline V gene sequence: CDR1 MNHEY, CDR2 SVGAGI. CDR3 length: 15 residues. The CDR3 is CASSYRGQGLVGYTF. Here the CDR3 DNA reads TGTGCCAGCAGTTATCGGGGACAGGGTCTGGTTGGCTACACCTTC.

This chain connects TRBV20-1 to TRBJ1-1; the D gene is possibly TRBD1 (6 bases). This CDR3 spans 13 amino acids. V was pared by 1 base and J by 3 bases, with 9 bases between. Germline loops: CDR1 DFQATT, CDR2 SNEGSKA (reference sequence). The CDR3 DNA reads as TGCAGTGCTAGAGCGGACAGCCACACTGAAGCTTTCTTT. Translation gives CSARADSHTEAFF.

The chain employs TRBV7-2 and TRBJ2-1; TRBD2 agrees at 12 bases. The CDR3 is made up of 14 amino acids. Losses at the gene ends were 2 bases for V and 9 bases for J; bases not matched to a gene: 2. The germline V gene encodes CDR1 SGHTA and CDR2 FQGNSA. The CDR3: CASSLTSGRIEQFF. The CDR3 region has the DNA TGTGCCAGCAGCTTAACTAGCGGGAGGATTGAGCAGTTCTTC.

V gene TRBV5-1 combines with J gene TRBJ2-6; 9 nucleotides align to TRBD1. The CDR3 loop spans 20 amino acids. Germline-derived CDR1 and CDR2 are SGHRS and YFSETQ. V lost 4 bases to trimming and J lost 0 bases; unmatched junction nucleotides: 14. CDR3 loop: CASSPTLPGQGSSGANVLTF. The CDR3 DNA reads as TGCGCCAGCAGCCCCACTCTCCCTGGACAGGGGAGCTCTGGGGCCAACGTCCTGACTTTC.

Many counts were recorded for this clonotype. The chain is built from TRBV6-2 or TRBV6-3 and TRBJ2-3; the match to TRBD2 covers 13 bases. Germline values: CDR1 MNHEY, CDR2 SVGEGT. V was clipped by 2 bases and J by 5 bases; unmatched bases: 4. The CDR3 totals 16 residues. The CDR3 spells CASSYPGLAGVDTQYF. The CDR3 coding sequence is TGTGCCAGCAGTTACCCTGGACTAGCGGGAGTAGATACGCAGTATTTT.

The CDR3 region has the DNA TGCAGTGCTAGAGTAGCGGGGACCACAGATACGCAGTATTTT. Translating gives CSARVAGTTDTQYF. V is TRBV20-1 and J is TRBJ2-3; 8 bases line up with TRBD2. The ends lost 1 base at V and 2 bases at J; junction bases unmatched: 2. The germline V gene encodes CDR1 DFQATT and CDR2 SNEGSKA (reference sequence). The CDR3 extends over 14 amino acids.

This clonotype came up a few times. This chain connects TRBV20-1 to TRBJ2-7; 11 nucleotides agree with TRBD2. Germline V gene data show CDR1 as DFQATT and CDR2 as SNEGSKA (reference sequence). This CDR3 comprises 14 residues. J was trimmed by 3 bases and V by 6 bases; bases with no gene match: 7. The CDR3 loop reads CSASGTSGFYEQYF. Written as DNA, the CDR3 is TGCAGTGCGTCCGGGACTAGCGGCTTCTACGAGCAGTACTTC.

The genes are TRBV4-2 and TRBJ2-1, with D possibly being TRBD1 or TRBD2 (6 bases each). V was cut by 6 bases and J by 3 bases, with 9 bases left in between. The CDR3 consists of 13 residues. Germline CDR1 and CDR2: LGHNA and YNFKEQ. The CDR3 DNA reads TGTGCCAGCAGGGGGGGCGGCTACAATGAGCAGTTCTTC. This gives the protein CASRGGGYNEQFF.

This clonotype occurred a few times. V gene TRBV24-1 combines with J gene TRBJ2-2; TRBD1 is a possible D gene (5 bases). V was shortened by 6 bases and J by 0 bases, with 13 bases between the two germline ends. From germline, CDR1 is KGHDR and CDR2 SFDVKD. The CDR3 runs to 16 residues. In DNA form, the CDR3 reads TGTGCCACCAGTAGAGGACATGGGACGAACACCGGGGAGCTGTTTTTT. This translates into CATSRGHGTNTGELFF.

This rearrangement joins TRBV10-3 to TRBJ2-2; tentatively, D is TRBD1 (6 bases). Trimming cost V 10 bases and J 6 bases, with 9 bases left between them. Looked up from germline, CDR1 is ENHRY and CDR2 is SYGVKD. This CDR3 has 11 residues. CDR3 amino acids: CASRGSGELFF. Here the CDR3 DNA reads TGTGCCAGCAGGGGTTCCGGGGAGCTGTTTTTT.

The V gene is TRBV28, the J gene TRBJ2-4, with a tentative D call TRBD2 (6 bases). Germline V gives CDR1 MDHEN, CDR2 SYDVKM. CDR3 length equals 14 residues. Trimming removed 5 bases at V and 9 bases at J, with 17 bases between. CDR3 sequence: CASSPSGGVGIQYF. In DNA form, the CDR3 reads TGTGCCAGCAGTCCTTCCGGGGGTGTGGGCATTCAGTACTTC.

This clonotype was recorded once. The chain couples TRBV7-8 to TRBJ2-3; 10 nucleotides agree with TRBD2. Trimming removed 2 bases from V and 4 bases from J; junction bases left unmatched: 3. Germline CDR1 reads SGHVS; CDR2 reads FQNEAQ. The length of the CDR3 is 15 residues. Here the CDR3 reads CASSLLAGVPDTQYF. CDR3 DNA: TGTGCCAGCAGCTTACTAGCGGGAGTTCCAGATACGCAGTATTTT.